This TCR beta chain comes out of a study of blood T cell repertoires in COVID-19. Across the whole study: COVID-19 samples from acute and convalescent phases originated in the United States, Italy and Spain.

Produced via immunoSEQ multiplex PCR; TCRdb's table is partial and in-frame only. The sample holds approximately 110,000 clones, 75% to 90% seen once. CDR3 length: 13 amino acids. Germline loops: CDR1 SEHNR, CDR2 FQNEAQ (reference sequence). V shed 7 bases and J shed 4 bases, with 11 bases lying between them. The sequence was obtained from a human donor in a cohort sampled during active COVID-19. This chain connects TRBV7-9 to TRBJ2-1; D may be TRBD2 (6 bases). Sequencing used peripheral blood. As DNA, the CDR3 is TGTGCCAGCATTCCCGGGGGATACAATGAGCAGTTCTTC. Protein sequence: CASIPGGYNEQFF.